This T cell receptor (beta chain) was sequenced in a study of identical twins. Trimming removed 1 base at V and 6 bases at J, with 12 bases between. From germline, CDR1 is LGHNA and CDR2 YNFKEQ. CDR3 length: 14 residues. TCRdb recomputed calls from the 5' RACE reads with MiXCR, one row per CDR3 protein. This table has around 250,000 distinct CDR3 sequences, roughly 7% appearing once. These sequences were also reported in another study, on yellow fever vaccine responses in identical twins.

This TCR came from a woman under 30 in good health. Sequenced sample: memory (CD45RO+) T cells sorted from blood. J is TRBJ1-1 and V is TRBV4-2, with a weak D call TRBD1 (6 bases). The CDR3 loop reads CASSQVTGGAEAFF. The CDR3 coding sequence is TGTGCCAGCAGCCAAGTAACGGGGGGCGCTGAAGCTTTCTTT.